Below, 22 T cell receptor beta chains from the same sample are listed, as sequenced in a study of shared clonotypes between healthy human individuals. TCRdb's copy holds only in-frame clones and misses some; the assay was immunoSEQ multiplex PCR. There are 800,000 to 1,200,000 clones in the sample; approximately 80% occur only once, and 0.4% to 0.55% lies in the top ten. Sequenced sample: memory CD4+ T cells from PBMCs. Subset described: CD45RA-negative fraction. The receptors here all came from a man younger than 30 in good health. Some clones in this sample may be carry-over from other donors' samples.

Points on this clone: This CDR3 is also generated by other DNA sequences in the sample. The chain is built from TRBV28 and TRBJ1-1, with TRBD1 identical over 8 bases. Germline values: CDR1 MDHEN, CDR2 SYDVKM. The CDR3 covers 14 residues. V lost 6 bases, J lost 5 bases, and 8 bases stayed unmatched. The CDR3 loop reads CASRTGTGGTEAFF. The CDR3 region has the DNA TGTGCCAGCAGAACCGGGACAGGCGGGACTGAAGCTTTCTTT.

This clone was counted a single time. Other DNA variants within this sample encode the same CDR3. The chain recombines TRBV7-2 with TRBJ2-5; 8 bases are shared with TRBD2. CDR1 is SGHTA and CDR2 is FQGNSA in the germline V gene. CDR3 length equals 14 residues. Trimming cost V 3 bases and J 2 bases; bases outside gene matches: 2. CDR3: CASSFSGGQETQYF. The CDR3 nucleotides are TGTGCCAGCAGCTTCTCGGGAGGGCAAGAGACCCAGTACTTC.

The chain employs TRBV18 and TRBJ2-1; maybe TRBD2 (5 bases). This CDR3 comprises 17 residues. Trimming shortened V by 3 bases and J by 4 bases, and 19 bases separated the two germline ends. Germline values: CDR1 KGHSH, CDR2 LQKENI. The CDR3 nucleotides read TGTGCCAGCTCACCCGTCCCACTAGGGCCCACATACAATGAGCAGTTCTTC. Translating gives CASSPVPLGPTYNEQFF. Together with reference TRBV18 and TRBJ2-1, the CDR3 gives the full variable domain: NAGVMQNPRHLVRRRGQEARLRCSPMKGHSHVYWYRQLPEEGLKFMVYLQKENIIDESGMPKERFSAEFPKEGPSILRIQQVVRGDSAAYFCASSPVPLGPTYNEQFFGPGTRLTVL.

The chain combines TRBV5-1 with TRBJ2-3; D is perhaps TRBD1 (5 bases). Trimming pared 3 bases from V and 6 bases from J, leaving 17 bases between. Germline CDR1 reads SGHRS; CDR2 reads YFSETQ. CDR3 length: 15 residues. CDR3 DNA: TGCGCCAGCAGCTATACCAAGACTGGGGCGGATACGCAGTATTTT. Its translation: CASSYTKTGADTQYF.

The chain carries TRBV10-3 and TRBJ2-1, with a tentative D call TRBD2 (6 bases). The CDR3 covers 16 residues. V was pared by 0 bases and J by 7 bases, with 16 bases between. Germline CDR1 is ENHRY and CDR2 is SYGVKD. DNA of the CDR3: TGTGCCATCAGTGAGTCGAGGTTCGGGGGAGCGAATGAGCAGTTCTTC. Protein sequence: CAISESRFGGANEQFF.

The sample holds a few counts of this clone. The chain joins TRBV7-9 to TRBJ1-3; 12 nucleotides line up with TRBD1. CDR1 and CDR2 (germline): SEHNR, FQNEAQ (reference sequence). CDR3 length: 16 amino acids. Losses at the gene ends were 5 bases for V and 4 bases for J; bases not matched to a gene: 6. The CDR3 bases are TGTGCCAGCAGCCCCCCGGGACAGGGGGCCGGAAACACCATATATTTT. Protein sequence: CASSPPGQGAGNTIYF.

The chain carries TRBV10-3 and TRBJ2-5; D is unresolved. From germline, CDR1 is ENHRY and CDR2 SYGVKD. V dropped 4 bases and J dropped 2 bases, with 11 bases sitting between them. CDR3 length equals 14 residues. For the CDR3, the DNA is TGTGCCATCAGTGGCCAGATTGCTCAAGAGACCCAGTACTTC. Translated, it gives CAISGQIAQETQYF.

The chain's CDR3 is CASSLALGGYTGELFF. The CDR3, as DNA: TGTGCCAGCAGCTTAGCGTTAGGAGGATACACCGGGGAGCTGTTTTTT. V and J are TRBV7-3 and TRBJ2-2, with D tentatively TRBD2 (5 bases). Trimming stripped 2 bases from V and 3 bases from J, with 13 bases between. In germline, CDR1 is SGHTA, CDR2 FQGTGA. The CDR3 has 16 amino acids.

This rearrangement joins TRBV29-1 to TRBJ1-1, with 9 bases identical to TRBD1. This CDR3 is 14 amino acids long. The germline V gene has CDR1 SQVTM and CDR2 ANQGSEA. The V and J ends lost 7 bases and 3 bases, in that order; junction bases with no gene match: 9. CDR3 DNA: TGCAGCGGCGGACAGGGGCTAGGAGACACTGAAGCTTTCTTT. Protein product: CSGGQGLGDTEAFF.

This CDR3 reads CASSLFRDEQFF. For the CDR3, the DNA is TGTGCCAGCAGTTTATTCCGGGATGAGCAGTTCTTC. The V gene is TRBV28, the J gene TRBJ2-1; no definite D call. Between the trimmed V and J ends, which lost 1 base and 8 bases, there was a span of 6 bases. The germline gives CDR1 MDHEN, CDR2 SYDVKM. CDR3 length equals 12 residues.

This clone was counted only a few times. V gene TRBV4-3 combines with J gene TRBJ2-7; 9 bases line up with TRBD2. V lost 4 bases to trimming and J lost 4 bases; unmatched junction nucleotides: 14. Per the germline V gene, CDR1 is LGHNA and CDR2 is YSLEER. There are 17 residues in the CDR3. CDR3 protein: CASSPASIAGAGYEQYF. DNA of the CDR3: TGCGCCAGCAGCCCCGCCTCGATAGCGGGAGCTGGGTACGAGCAGTACTTC.

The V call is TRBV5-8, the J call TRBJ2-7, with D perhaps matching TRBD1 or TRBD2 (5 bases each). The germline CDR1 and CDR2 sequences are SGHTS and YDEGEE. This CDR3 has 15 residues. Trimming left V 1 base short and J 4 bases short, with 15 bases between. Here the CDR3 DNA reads TGTGCCAGCAGCTTGTCGGTGAGGGGCAGGTACGAGCAGTACTTC. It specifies CASSLSVRGRYEQYF.

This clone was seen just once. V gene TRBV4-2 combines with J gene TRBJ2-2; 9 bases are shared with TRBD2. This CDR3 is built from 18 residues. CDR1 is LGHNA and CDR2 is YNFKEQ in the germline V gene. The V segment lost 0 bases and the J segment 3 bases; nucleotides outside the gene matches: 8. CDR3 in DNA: TGTGCCAGCAGCCAAGACCCTTTTAGCGGGAGAGACACCGGGGAGCTGTTTTTT. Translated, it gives CASSQDPFSGRDTGELFF.

In DNA, the CDR3 is TGTGCCAGCAGCAACTACGAGCAGTACTTC. The encoded protein is CASSNYEQYF. V usage is TRBV6-1 and J usage is TRBJ2-7; D is unresolved. From germline, CDR1 is MNHNS and CDR2 SASEGT. Trimming took 6 bases from V and 3 from J, leaving 3 bases between them. The CDR3 sequence is 10 residues long.

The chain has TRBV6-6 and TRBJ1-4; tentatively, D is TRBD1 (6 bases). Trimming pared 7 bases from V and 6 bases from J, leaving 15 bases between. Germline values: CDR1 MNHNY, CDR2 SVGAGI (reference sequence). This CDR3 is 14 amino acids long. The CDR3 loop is CASTRDRWDEKLFF. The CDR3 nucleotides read TGTGCCAGCACCCGCGACAGGTGGGATGAAAAACTGTTTTTT.

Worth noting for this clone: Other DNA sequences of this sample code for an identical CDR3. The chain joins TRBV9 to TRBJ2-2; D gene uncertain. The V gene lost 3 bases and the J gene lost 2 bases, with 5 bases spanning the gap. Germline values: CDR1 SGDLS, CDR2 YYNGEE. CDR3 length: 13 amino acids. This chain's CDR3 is CASSGGNTGELFF. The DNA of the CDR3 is TGTGCCAGCAGCGGAGGAAACACCGGGGAGCTGTTTTTT.

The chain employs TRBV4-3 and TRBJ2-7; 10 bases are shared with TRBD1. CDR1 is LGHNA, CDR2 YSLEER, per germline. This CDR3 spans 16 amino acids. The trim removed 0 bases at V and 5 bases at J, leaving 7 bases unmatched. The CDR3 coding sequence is TGCGCCAGCAGCCAAGATCGGGACAGGGGAGCCCACGAGCAGTACTTC. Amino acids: CASSQDRDRGAHEQYF.

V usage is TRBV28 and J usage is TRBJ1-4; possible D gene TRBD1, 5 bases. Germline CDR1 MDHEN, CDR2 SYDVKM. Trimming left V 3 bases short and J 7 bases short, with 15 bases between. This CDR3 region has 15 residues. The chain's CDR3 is CASSLARAGTEKLFF. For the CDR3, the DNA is TGTGCCAGCAGTTTGGCCAGGGCTGGTACTGAAAAACTGTTTTTT.

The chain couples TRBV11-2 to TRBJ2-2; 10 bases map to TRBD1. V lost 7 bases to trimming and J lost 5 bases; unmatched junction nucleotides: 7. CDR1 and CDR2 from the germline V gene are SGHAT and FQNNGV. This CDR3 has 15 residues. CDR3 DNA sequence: TGTGCCAGCACCGGACAGGGGGGTCGGACCGGGGAGCTGTTTTTT. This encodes CASTGQGGRTGELFF.

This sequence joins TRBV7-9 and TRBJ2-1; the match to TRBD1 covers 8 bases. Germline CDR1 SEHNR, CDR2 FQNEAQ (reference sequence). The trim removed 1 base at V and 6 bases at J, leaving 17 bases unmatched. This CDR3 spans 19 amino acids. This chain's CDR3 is CASSLGPLVGQGRFNEQFF. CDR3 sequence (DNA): TGTGCCAGCAGCTTAGGACCGTTAGTTGGACAGGGACGATTCAATGAGCAGTTCTTC.

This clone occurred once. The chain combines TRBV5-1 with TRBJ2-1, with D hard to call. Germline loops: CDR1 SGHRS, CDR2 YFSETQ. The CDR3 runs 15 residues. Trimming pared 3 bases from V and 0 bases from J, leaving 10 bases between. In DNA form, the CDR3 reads TGCGCCAGCAGCTCTGCAGGCGACTCCTACAATGAGCAGTTCTTC. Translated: CASSSAGDSYNEQFF.

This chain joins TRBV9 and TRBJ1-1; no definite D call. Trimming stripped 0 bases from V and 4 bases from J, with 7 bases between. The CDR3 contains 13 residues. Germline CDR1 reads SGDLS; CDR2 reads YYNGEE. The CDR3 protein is CASSVDEGTEAFF. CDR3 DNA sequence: TGTGCCAGCAGCGTAGACGAGGGCACTGAAGCTTTCTTT.